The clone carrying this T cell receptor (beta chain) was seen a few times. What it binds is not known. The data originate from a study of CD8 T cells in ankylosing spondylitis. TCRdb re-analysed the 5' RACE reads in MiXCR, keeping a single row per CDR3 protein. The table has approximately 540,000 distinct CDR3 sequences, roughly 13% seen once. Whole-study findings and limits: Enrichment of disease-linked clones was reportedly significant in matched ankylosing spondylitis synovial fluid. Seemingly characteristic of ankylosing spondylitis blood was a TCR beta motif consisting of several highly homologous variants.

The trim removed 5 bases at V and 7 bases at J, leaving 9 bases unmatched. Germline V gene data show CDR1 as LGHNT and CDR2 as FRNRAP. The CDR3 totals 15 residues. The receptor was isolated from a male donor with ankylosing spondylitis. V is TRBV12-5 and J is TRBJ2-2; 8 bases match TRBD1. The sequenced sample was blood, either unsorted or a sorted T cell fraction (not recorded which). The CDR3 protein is CASGPGQGYLGELFF. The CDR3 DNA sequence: TGTGCTAGTGGTCCCGGACAGGGTTATCTCGGGGAGCTGTTTTTT.